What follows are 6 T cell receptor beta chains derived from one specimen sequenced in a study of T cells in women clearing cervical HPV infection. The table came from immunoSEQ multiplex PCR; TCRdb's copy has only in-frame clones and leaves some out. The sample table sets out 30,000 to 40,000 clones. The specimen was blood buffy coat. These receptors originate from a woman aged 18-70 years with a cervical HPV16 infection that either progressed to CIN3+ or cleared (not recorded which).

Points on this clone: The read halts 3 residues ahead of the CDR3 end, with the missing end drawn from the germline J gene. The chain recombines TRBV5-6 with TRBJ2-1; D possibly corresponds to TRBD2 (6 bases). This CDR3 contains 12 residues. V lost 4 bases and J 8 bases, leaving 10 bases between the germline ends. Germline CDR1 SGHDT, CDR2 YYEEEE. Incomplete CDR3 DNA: TGTGCCAGCAGCACAGGACTATATGAG. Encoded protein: CASSTGLYE. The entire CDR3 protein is CASSTGLYEQFF.

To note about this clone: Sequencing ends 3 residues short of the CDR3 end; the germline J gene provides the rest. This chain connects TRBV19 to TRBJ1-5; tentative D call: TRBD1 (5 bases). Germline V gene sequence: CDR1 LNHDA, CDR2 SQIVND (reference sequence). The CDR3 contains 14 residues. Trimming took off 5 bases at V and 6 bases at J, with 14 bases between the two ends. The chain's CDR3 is CASSLAGSGQPQHF. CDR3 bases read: TGTGCCAGTAGTCTGGCAGGGTCCGGTCAGCCC. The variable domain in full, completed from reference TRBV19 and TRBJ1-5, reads DGGITQSPKYLFRKEGQNVTLSCEQNLNHDAMYWYRQDPGQGLRLIYYSQIVNDFQKGDIAEGYSVSREKKESFPLTVTSAQKNPTAFYLCASSLAGSGQPQHFGDGTRLSIL.

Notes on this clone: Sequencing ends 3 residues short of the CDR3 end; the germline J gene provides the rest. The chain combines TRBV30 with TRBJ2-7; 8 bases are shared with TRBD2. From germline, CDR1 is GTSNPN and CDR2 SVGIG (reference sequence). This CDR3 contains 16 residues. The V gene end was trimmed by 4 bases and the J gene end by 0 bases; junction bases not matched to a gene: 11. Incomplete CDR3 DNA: TGTGCCTGGACGGGGGGGTGGGGGACGGACTCCTACGAG. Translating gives CAWTGGWGTDSYE. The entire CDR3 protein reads CAWTGGWGTDSYEQYF.

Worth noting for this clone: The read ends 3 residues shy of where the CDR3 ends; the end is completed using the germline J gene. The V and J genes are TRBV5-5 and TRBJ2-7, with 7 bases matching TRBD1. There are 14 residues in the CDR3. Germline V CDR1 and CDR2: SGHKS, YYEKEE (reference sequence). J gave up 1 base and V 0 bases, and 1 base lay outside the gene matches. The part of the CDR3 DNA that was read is TGTGCCAGCAGCTTGGGACAGGGATCCTACGAG. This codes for CASSLGQGSYE. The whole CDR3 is CASSLGQGSYEQYF.

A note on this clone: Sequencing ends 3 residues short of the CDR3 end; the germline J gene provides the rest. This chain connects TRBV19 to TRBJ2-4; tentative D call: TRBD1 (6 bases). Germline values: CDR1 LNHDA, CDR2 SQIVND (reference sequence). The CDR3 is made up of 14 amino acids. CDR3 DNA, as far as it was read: TGTGCCAGTAGATGGGGGCCGACCTCCTATGGT. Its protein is CASRWGPTSYG. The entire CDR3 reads CASRWGPTSYGQYF.

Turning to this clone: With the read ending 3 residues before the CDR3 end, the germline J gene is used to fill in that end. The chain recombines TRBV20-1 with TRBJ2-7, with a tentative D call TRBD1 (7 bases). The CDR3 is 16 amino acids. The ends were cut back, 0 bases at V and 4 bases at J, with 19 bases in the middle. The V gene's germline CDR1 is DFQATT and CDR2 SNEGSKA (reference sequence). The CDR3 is CSARDFSRGTAYEQYF. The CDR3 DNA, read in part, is TGCAGTGCTAGAGATTTCTCTCGCGGGACAGCTTACGAG.